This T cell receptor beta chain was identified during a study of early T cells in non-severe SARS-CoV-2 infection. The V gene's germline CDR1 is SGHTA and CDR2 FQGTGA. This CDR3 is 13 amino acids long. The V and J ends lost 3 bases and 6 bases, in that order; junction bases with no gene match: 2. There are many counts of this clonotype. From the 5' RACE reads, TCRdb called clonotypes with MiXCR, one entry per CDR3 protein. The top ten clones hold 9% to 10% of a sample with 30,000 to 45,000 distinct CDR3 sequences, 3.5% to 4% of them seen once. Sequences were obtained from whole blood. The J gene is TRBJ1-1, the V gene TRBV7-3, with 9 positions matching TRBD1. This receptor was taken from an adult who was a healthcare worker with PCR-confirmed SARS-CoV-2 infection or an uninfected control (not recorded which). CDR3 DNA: TGTGCCAGCAGCTTCCGACAGGGGGCTGAAGCTTTCTTT. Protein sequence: CASSFRQGAEAFF.